This entry lists 15 T cell receptor beta chains sequenced from one sample in a study of beta chain features in type 1 diabetes. The authors reverse transcribed all of the isolated RNA, so sequencing captured expressed TCRB transcripts. Method: immunoSEQ multiplex PCR; TCRdb's copy keeps in-frame clones and lacks some. This table has hundreds of thousands of clones, 12% to 15% appearing once. Sequences were obtained from central memory CD4+ T cells from blood. The receptors were sampled from a man aged 30 to 45 in good health.

The CDR3 DNA sequence: TGTGCCTGGAGTGTACCTTTTCTCGGGCGACAGTCACGAGTCGGGGGCTATGGCTACACCTTC. Residues: CAWSVPFLGRQSRVGGYGYTF. The rearrangement links TRBV30 to TRBJ1-2; a possible D gene is TRBD1 (5 bases). The germline V gene has CDR1 GTSNPN and CDR2 SVGIG (reference sequence). V was trimmed by 0 bases and J by 4 bases, leaving 33 bases between them. CDR3 length: 21 residues.

The V and J genes are TRBV12-1 and TRBJ2-2; TRBD1, as called in the table, went unchecked against the DNA. TRBV12-1 is labeled a pseudogene. The CDR3 consists of 14 residues. The CDR3 nucleotides are TGTGCCAGCAGCTTAGGGGGTCATGGCGGGGAGCTGTTTTTT. Translating it yields CASSLGGHGGELFF.

There are a few counts of this clone. The V and J genes are TRBV6-1 and TRBJ1-5, with TRBD1 as a possible D gene (5 bases). CDR1 MNHNS and CDR2 SASEGT come from the germline V gene. The CDR3 has 13 residues. V gave up 5 bases and J gave up 5 bases, with 10 bases separating them. The CDR3 spells CASSIQDYQPQHF. DNA of the CDR3: TGTGCCAGCAGTATACAGGATTATCAGCCCCAGCATTTT.

The V gene is TRBV6-6, the J gene TRBJ1-1; tentative D call: TRBD1 (6 bases). CDR1 MNHNY and CDR2 SVGAGI come from the germline V gene (reference sequence). Trimming cost V 7 bases and J 12 bases, with 21 bases left between them. CDR3 size: 13 residues. CDR3 region: CASTPRQGRITFF. The CDR3 nucleotides are TGTGCCAGCACCCCGCGGCAGGGGCGCATTACTTTCTTT.

On this clone itself: In the same sample, other DNA sequences code for this CDR3. V gene TRBV4-1 combines with J gene TRBJ2-1, with 9 bases that match TRBD2. Germline CDR1 and CDR2: MGHRA and YSYEKL. CDR3 size: 14 residues. The V and J ends lost 4 bases and 10 bases, in that order; junction bases with no gene match: 8. The CDR3 reads CASSPGLAGREQFF. In DNA, the CDR3 is TGCGCCAGCAGCCCGGGACTAGCTGGTCGGGAGCAGTTCTTC.

The J gene is TRBJ1-5, the V gene TRBV4-3; D is uncertain. CDR1 and CDR2 from the germline V gene are LGHNA and YSLEER. The CDR3 is 13 residues long. V was clipped by 4 bases and J by 7 bases, with 11 bases between them. The CDR3 is CASSLDSRQPQHF. In DNA, the CDR3 is TGCGCCAGCAGCCTCGATAGTAGACAGCCCCAGCATTTT.

V and J are TRBV5-1 and TRBJ2-2, with 8 positions matching TRBD2. With 6 bases clipped from V and 2 bases from J, the junction kept 6 bases outside the gene matches. Looked up from germline, CDR1 is SGHRS and CDR2 is YFSETQ. This CDR3 region has 15 residues. The CDR3 nucleotides read TGCGCCAGCACCCCACTAGCGGACAACACCGGGGAGCTGTTTTTT. Residues: CASTPLADNTGELFF.

The J gene is TRBJ1-6, the V gene TRBV7-2; D gene ambiguous. CDR1 and CDR2 (germline): SGHTA, FQGNSA. CDR3 length: 15 amino acids. The V and J ends lost 6 bases and 0 bases respectively, with 9 bases between them. DNA for the CDR3: TGTGCCAGCAGGGTTGGGCTCTCCTATAATTCACCCCTCCACTTT. Protein: CASRVGLSYNSPLHF.

CDR3 in amino acids: CASSSRGRIYEQYF. CDR3 nucleotides: TGTGCCAGCAGCTCAAGAGGACGGATCTACGAGCAGTACTTC. V and J are TRBV7-2 and TRBJ2-7; D is uncertain. Germline V CDR1 and CDR2: SGHTA, FQGNSA. Deletions cut 4 bases from V and 3 bases from J, with 13 bases between. The CDR3 has 14 residues.

The chain is built from TRBV7-2 and TRBJ2-1; D is ambiguous. Per germline, CDR1 SGHTA and CDR2 FQGNSA. The CDR3 runs 13 residues. V gave up 1 base and J gave up 5 bases, with 6 bases separating them. DNA of the CDR3: TGTGCCAGCAGCTTAGGGCCCGACAATGAGCAGTTCTTC. Translation gives CASSLGPDNEQFF.

Of note for this clone: A read error may be the cause here, since a much bigger clone is one base away. This chain joins TRBV5-1 and TRBJ2-3; 8 positions match TRBD2. The J segment lost 10 bases and the V segment lost 0 bases, leaving 10 bases of the junction unmatched. Germline CDR1 is SGHRS and CDR2 is YFSETQ. The CDR3 is made up of 15 amino acids. The CDR3: CASSLEASGCAAQYF. The CDR3 DNA reads TGCGCCAGCAGCTTGGAGGCTAGCGGGTGTGCAGCGCAGTATTTT.

This clone was recorded only once. A much more abundant neighbour one base away suggests this may be a read error. This chain connects TRBV5-4 to TRBJ2-3; 7 nucleotides agree with TRBD2. Germline CDR1 and CDR2: SGHNT and YYREEE (reference sequence). This CDR3 is built from 14 residues. CDR3 DNA: TGTGCCAGCAGCCAAGGGGAGGGCGAAGATACGCAGTACTTT. Protein sequence: CASSQGEGEDTQYF.

This clone has only one observation. This chain uses TRBV19 with TRBJ1-5, with a possible D match to TRBD1 (6 bases). Trimming cost V 0 bases and J 1 base, with 13 bases left between them. The CDR3 is 17 amino acids. The germline CDR1 and CDR2 sequences are LNHDA and SQIVND (reference sequence). In DNA form, the CDR3 reads TGTGCCAGTAGTATAGAACAGGGTTGGTCGAGCAATCAGCCCCAGCATTTT. Its translation: CASSIEQGWSSNQPQHF.

This clone was counted only a few times. This chain joins TRBV6-6 and TRBJ2-2, with D perhaps matching TRBD2 (5 bases). CDR1 is MNHNY and CDR2 is SVGAGI in the germline V gene (reference sequence). With 5 bases removed from V and 4 bases from J, the gap between germline ends came to 14 bases. This CDR3 spans 15 amino acids. As DNA, the CDR3 is TGTGCCAGCAGTCGTCCCGGGGTGAGCACCGGGGAGCTGTTTTTT. As protein: CASSRPGVSTGELFF.

This clone was observed a few times. CDR3 DNA: TGTGCCAGCAGCTTAGAATCCGTTAACACTGAAGCTTTCTTT. Encoded protein: CASSLESVNTEAFF. This chain connects TRBV7-2 to TRBJ1-1; D ambiguous. This CDR3 has 14 residues. In germline, CDR1 is SGHTA, CDR2 FQGNSA. Trimming took 1 base from V and 2 from J, leaving 8 bases between them. The whole variable domain, filled in from reference TRBV7-2 and TRBJ1-1, reads GAGVSQSPSNKVTEKGKDVELRCDPISGHTALYWYRQSLGQGLEFLIYFQGNSAPDKSGLPSDRFSAERTGGSVSTLTIQRTQQEDSAVYLCASSLESVNTEAFFGQGTRLTVV.